This entry concerns a single T cell receptor beta chain. This record belongs to a study of OX40 agonist ivuxolimab in advanced cancers. Turning to the study itself: Under the entry rules, prior anti-PD-1, anti-PD-L1 or anti-CTLA-4 therapy was allowed, and around 36% had some.

The V and J ends lost 4 bases and 4 bases, in that order; junction bases with no gene match: 7. Germline values: CDR1 SGDLS, CDR2 YYNGEE. The CDR3 spans 16 residues. Profiling relied on immunoSEQ multiplex PCR, and the TCRdb table lists in-frame clones only, not all of them. This sample carries tens of thousands of clones, 65% to 90% of them seen once, and the ten largest clones take under 0.55%. This clonotype was sampled from an adult with an advanced solid tumor such as melanoma, head and neck, liver or kidney cancer. The input for sequencing was CD4+ or CD8+ T cells sorted from blood, taken in a trial of the OX40 agonist ivuxolimab. This chain links TRBV9 with TRBJ2-2, with 10 bases fitting TRBD1. The CDR3 loop reads CASSPGQGRVTGELFF. CDR3 bases: TGTGCCAGCAGCCCGGGACAGGGGAGAGTCACCGGGGAGCTGTTTTTT.